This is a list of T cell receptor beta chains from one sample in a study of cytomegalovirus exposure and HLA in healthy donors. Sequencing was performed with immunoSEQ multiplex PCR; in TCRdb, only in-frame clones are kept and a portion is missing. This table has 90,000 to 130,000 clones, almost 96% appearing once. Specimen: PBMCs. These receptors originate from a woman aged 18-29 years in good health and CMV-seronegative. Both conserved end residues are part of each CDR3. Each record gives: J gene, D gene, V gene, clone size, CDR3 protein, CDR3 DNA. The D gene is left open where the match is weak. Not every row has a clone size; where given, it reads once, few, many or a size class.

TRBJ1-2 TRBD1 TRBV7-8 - CASSLTGTLYGYTF TGTGCCAGCAGCTTGACAGGGACTCTCTATGGCTACACCTTC
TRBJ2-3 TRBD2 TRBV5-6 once CASSRNRLAGGTDTQYF TGTGCCAGCAGCCGAAATCGACTAGCGGGGGGCACAGATACGCAGTATTTT
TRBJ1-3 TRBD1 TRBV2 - CASSETGGSSGNTIYF TGTGCCAGCAGCGAAACAGGGGGGAGCTCTGGAAACACCATATATTTT
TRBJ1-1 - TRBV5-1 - CASSLAALRVTMNTEAFF TGCGCCAGCAGCTTGGCAGCTCTCCGGGTTACAATGAACACTGAAGCTTTCTTT
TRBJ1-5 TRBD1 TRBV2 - CASSLPGTGSSNQPQHF TGTGCCAGCAGTCTGCCGGGGACAGGCTCTAGCAATCAGCCCCAGCATTTT
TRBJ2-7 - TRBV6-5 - CASSNRDGEQYF TGTGCCAGCAGCAACAGGGATGGGGAGCAGTACTTC
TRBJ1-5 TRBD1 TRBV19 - CASSIQRDRATNQPQHF TGTGCCAGTAGTATCCAAAGGGACAGAGCAACCAATCAGCCCCAGCATTTT
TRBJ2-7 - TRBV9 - CASSTSGGYEQYF TGTGCCAGCAGCACCTCGGGTGGCTACGAGCAGTACTTC
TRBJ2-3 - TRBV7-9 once CASSYGADTQYF TGTGCCAGCAGCTACGGGGCAGATACGCAGTATTTT
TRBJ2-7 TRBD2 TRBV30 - CAWSPGGTYEQYF TGTGCCTGGAGTCCCGGGGGGACTTACGAGCAGTACTTC
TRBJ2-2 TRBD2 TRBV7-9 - CASNQGLGPGELFF TGTGCCAGCAACCAGGGACTAGGGCCCGGGGAGCTGTTTTTT
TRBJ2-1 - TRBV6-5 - CASSFRDLAPNEQFF TGTGCCAGCAGTTTCCGGGACTTAGCCCCCAATGAGCAGTTCTTC
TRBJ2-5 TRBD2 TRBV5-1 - CASSTGLASETQYF TGCGCCAGCAGCACGGGACTAGCGTCTGAGACCCAGTACTTC
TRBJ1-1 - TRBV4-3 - CASSREGGQVEAFF TGCGCCAGCAGCCGGGAGGGGGGGCAGGTTGAAGCTTTCTTT
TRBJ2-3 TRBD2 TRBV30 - CAWSVLAGPTQYF TGTGCCTGGAGTGTGTTAGCGGGCCCTACGCAGTATTTT
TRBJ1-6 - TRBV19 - CASTETRGVRNSPLHF TGTGCCAGTACCGAAACCCGGGGGGTCAGGAATTCACCCCTCCACTTT
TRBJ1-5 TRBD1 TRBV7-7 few CASSTGQGQPQHF TGTGCTAGCAGCACGGGACAGGGACAGCCCCAGCATTTT